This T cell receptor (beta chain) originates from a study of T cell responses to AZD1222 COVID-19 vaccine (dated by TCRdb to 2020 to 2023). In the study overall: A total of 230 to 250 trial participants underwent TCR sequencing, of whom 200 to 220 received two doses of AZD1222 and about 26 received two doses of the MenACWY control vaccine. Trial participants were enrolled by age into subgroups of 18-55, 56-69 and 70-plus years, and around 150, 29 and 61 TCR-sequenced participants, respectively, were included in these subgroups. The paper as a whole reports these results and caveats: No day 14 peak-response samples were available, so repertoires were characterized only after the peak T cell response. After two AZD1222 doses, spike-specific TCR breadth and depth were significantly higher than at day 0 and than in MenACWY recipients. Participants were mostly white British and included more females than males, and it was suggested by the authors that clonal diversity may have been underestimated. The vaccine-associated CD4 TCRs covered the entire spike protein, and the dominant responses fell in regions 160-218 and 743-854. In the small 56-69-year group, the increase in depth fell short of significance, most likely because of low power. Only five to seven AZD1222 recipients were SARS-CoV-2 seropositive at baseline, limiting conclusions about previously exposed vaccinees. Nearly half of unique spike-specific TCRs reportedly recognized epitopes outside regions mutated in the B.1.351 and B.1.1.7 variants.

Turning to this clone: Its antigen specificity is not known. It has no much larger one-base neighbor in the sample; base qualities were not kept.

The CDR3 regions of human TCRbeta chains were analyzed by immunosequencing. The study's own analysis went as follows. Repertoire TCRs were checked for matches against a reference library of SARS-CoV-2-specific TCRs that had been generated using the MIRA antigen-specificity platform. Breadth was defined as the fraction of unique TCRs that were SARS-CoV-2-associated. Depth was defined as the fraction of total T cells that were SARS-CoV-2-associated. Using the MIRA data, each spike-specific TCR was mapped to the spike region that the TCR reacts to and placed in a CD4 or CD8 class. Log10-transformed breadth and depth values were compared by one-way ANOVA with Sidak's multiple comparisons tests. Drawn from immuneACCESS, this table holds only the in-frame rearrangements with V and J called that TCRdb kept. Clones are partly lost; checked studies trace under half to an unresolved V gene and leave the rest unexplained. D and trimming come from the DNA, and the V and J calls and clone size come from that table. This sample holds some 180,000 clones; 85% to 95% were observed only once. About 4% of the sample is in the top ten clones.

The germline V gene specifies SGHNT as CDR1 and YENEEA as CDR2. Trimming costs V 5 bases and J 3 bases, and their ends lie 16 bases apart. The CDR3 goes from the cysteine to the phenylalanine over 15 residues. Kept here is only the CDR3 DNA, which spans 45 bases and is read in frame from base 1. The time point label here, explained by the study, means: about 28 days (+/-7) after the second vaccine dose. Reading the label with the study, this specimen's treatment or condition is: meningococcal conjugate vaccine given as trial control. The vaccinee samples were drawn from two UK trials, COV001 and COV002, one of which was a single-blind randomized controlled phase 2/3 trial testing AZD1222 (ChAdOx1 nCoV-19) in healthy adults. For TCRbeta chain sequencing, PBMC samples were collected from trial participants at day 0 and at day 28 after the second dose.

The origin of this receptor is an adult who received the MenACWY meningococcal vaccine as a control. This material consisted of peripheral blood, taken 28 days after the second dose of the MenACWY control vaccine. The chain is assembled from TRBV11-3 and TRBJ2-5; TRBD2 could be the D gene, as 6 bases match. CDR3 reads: CASSPGGEREETQYF. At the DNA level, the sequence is TGTGCCAGCAGCCCAGGAGGGGAAAGGGAAGAGACCCAGTACTTC.